This T cell receptor (beta chain) was retrieved from a study of cytomegalovirus exposure and HLA in healthy donors. J was trimmed by 5 bases and V by 6 bases; bases with no gene match: 5. Germline CDR1 MNHEY, CDR2 SMNVEV (reference sequence). CDR3 length equals 13 residues. A multiplex PCR was run with 60 Vbeta primers and 13 Jbeta primers. Some clones are missing from TCRdb's copy, which holds only in-frame ones; the method was immunoSEQ multiplex PCR. The data show about 120,000 clones, with roughly 82% seen just once and approximately 11% held by the top ten. The specimen was PBMCs. The TCR was taken from a man aged 35 to 55 in good health and CMV-seropositive. This chain joins TRBV27 and TRBJ1-1, with TRBD1 identical over 8 bases. The CDR3 loop is CASRDRGLTEAFF. The CDR3, as DNA: TGTGCCAGCAGAGACAGGGGTTTGACTGAAGCTTTCTTT.